This section outlines one T cell receptor (beta chain) sequence together with its context. This CDR3 is built from 13 residues. The germline gives CDR1 ENHRY, CDR2 SYGVKD. The J segment lost 2 bases and the V segment lost 8 bases, leaving 0 bases of the junction unmatched. The data were produced by immunoSEQ multiplex PCR, yet TCRdb's version contains in-frame clones alone and is incomplete. This repertoire shows 60,000 to 90,000 clones, roughly 95% found once; its top ten account for roughly 0.24%. The sample belongs to a study of technical replicates of blood from a few donors. V usage is TRBV10-3 and J usage is TRBJ2-1; 10 bases map to TRBD2. Sequenced sample: T cells isolated from PBMCs. The sequence was obtained from a human donor in good health. Here the CDR3 reads CAIGTSAYNEQFF. The CDR3, as DNA: TGTGCCATCGGGACTAGCGCCTACAATGAGCAGTTCTTC.